A single sample gave rise to the 10 T cell receptor beta chains below, sequenced in a study of shared clonotypes between healthy human individuals. Sequencing was performed with immunoSEQ multiplex PCR; in TCRdb, only in-frame clones are kept and a portion is missing. The sample has fewer than 600,000 clones; 70% to 80% are singletons. Sequencing was carried out using PBMCs. The receptors derive from a woman between 40 and 50 years old in good health. Some clones in this sample may be carry-over from other donors' samples.

The CDR3 is CASRFNSVSNQPQHF. The CDR3 DNA follows: TGTGCCAGCAGATTCAACAGCGTTAGCAATCAGCCCCAGCATTTT. V and J are TRBV2 and TRBJ1-5; D ambiguous. This CDR3 has 15 amino acids. CDR1 is SNHLY, CDR2 FYNNEI, per germline. The V end lost 6 bases, the J end lost 0 bases, and 12 bases lay between the germline ends.

This clone showed up just once. This chain joins TRBV28 and TRBJ2-5; possible D gene TRBD2, 6 bases. The J call may be in error: the DNA end matches TRBJ2-7 better. The CDR3 is 14 amino acids. The germline V gene has CDR1 MDHEN and CDR2 SYDVKM. CDR3 DNA sequence: TGTGCCAGCAGGCCACTGGCGGGGAGTTACGAGCAGTACTTC. Protein sequence: CASRPLAGSYEQYF.

The chain combines TRBV28 with TRBJ2-5; TRBD2 aligns across 7 bases. The V gene's germline CDR1 is MDHEN and CDR2 SYDVKM. This CDR3 has 14 amino acids. Trimming removed 6 bases from V and 1 base from J; junction bases left unmatched: 5. The DNA for the CDR3 is TGTGCCAGCAGCCAACTAGCGACCCAAGAGACCCAGTACTTC. Amino acid sequence: CASSQLATQETQYF.

V is TRBV6-1 and J is TRBJ1-3; D gene ambiguous. V lost 2 bases and J 4 bases, leaving 9 bases between the germline ends. Germline V gene lookup returns CDR1 MNHNS and CDR2 SASEGT. CDR3 length equals 14 residues. CDR3 nucleotides: TGTGCCAGCAGTGAACCGGAGCGAGGAAACACCATATATTTT. This codes for CASSEPERGNTIYF.

This clone has a handful of counts. The rearrangement joins TRBV29-1 to TRBJ2-7; D ambiguous. Germline assignment: CDR1 SQVTM and CDR2 ANQGSEA. The V end lost 5 bases, the J end lost 0 bases, and 11 bases lay between the germline ends. The CDR3 spans 13 residues. The CDR3 sequence is CSVSMTRSYEQYF. CDR3 in DNA: TGCAGCGTTTCCATGACACGCTCCTACGAGCAGTACTTC.

The rearrangement links TRBV5-1 to TRBJ1-1, with 7 bases that match TRBD1. V trimming: 4 bases; J trimming: 4 bases; junction bases outside the gene matches: 7. From germline, CDR1 is SGHRS and CDR2 YFSETQ. The CDR3 is 14 residues long. Here the CDR3 DNA reads TGCGCCAGCAGCCCACAGGGGAGTGGCACTGAAGCTTTCTTT. This codes for CASSPQGSGTEAFF.

The V call is TRBV19, the J call TRBJ2-2, with D possibly being TRBD1 (5 bases). V lost 2 bases, J lost 5 bases, and 18 bases lay in between. CDR3 length: 17 amino acids. In germline, CDR1 is LNHDA, CDR2 SQIVND (reference sequence). CDR3 sequence reads: CASSIRRTVRGTGELFF. CDR3 in DNA: TGTGCCAGTAGTATACGACGGACGGTAAGGGGTACCGGGGAGCTGTTTTTT.

This clone has more than one count but fewer than ten. The gene calls are TRBV27 and TRBJ2-1; 13 bases are a match to TRBD2. The CDR3 spans 18 residues. CDR1 and CDR2 from the germline V gene are MNHEY and SMNVEV (reference sequence). Trimming took 3 bases from V and 6 from J; bases not matched to a gene: 11. The CDR3 DNA is TGTGCCAGCAGTTTGCGGGGACTAGCGGGAATATTGGTCAATGAGCAGTTCTTC. This sequence encodes CASSLRGLAGILVNEQFF.

This chain links TRBV10-1 with TRBJ2-1; D gene uncertain. The CDR3 is made up of 16 amino acids. Germline V gene data show CDR1 as WNHNN and CDR2 as SYGVQD (reference sequence). V lost 4 bases and J lost 0, with 13 bases in between. CDR3 sequence (DNA): TGCGCCAGCAGTGTGTTACAAGATAGCTCCTACAATGAGCAGTTCTTC. It translates to CASSVLQDSSYNEQFF.

The chain is built from TRBV10-2 and TRBJ2-1; D is uncertain. Looked up from germline, CDR1 is WSHSY and CDR2 is SAAADI. V was trimmed by 2 bases and J by 5 bases, leaving 10 bases between them. This CDR3 has 14 residues. CDR3 sequence reads: CASSESFQDNEQFF. CDR3 DNA sequence: TGCGCCAGCAGTGAGAGCTTTCAAGACAATGAGCAGTTCTTC.